The 19 T cell receptor beta chains presented below share a single source sample, sequenced in a study of CD8 T cells in Susac syndrome. RNA totalling roughly 0.5 to 1 ug underwent reverse transcription with random hexamers. TCRdb reanalysed the immunoSEQ multiplex PCR reads using MiXCR and keeps one entry per CDR3 protein. Of approximately 300,000 distinct CDR3 sequences in the sample, approximately 90% were seen once. Sequencing was done on a sample of CD8+ T cells from PBMCs. Every receptor here comes from a human donor with multiple sclerosis.

This clonotype was counted once. This chain joins TRBV27 and TRBJ1-1, with TRBD1 identical over 8 bases. The CDR3 covers 15 residues. Germline-derived CDR1 and CDR2 are MNHEY and SMNVEV (reference sequence). V lost 6 bases to trimming and J lost 0 bases; unmatched junction nucleotides: 6. CDR3 bases: TGTGCCAGCAGGATGACAGGGGCCGTGAACACTGAAGCTTTCTTT. It translates to CASRMTGAVNTEAFF.

The V gene is TRBV28, the J gene TRBJ1-2; unclear D gene. CDR1 is MDHEN and CDR2 is SYDVKM in the germline V gene. The length of the CDR3 is 13 residues. Trimming took 6 bases from V and 6 from J, leaving 14 bases between them. The DNA of the CDR3 is TGTGCCAGCAGACATAATCCCGCGGATGGCTACACCTTC. It encodes CASRHNPADGYTF.

This sequence joins TRBV4-1 and TRBJ2-3; D uncertain. The germline V gene has CDR1 MGHRA and CDR2 YSYEKL. This CDR3 is 14 amino acids long. V was trimmed by 3 bases and J by 2 bases, leaving 9 bases between them. CDR3 sequence: CASSQTVSTDTQYF. The CDR3 DNA is TGCGCCAGCAGCCAGACCGTTTCCACAGATACGCAGTATTTT.

The chain is built from TRBV12-3 or TRBV12-4 and TRBJ2-2; tentative D call: TRBD2 (6 bases). The V gene lost 3 bases and the J gene lost 1 base, with 12 bases spanning the gap. The CDR3 is made up of 16 amino acids. The CDR3 DNA follows: TGTGCCAGCAGTTTTCGGGGGAGTAAGAACACCGGGGAGCTGTTTTTT. Translating it yields CASSFRGSKNTGELFF.

The genes are TRBV29-1 and TRBJ2-2, with 11 bases fitting TRBD2. V dropped 4 bases and J dropped 4; count of bases not matched to a gene: 2. The CDR3 has 14 amino acids. Germline V CDR1 and CDR2: SQVTM, ANQGSEA. CDR3 bases: TGCAGCGTTGGACTAGCGGGAATCACCGGGGAGCTGTTTTTT. Protein sequence: CSVGLAGITGELFF.

V usage is TRBV9 and J usage is TRBJ2-3; D may be TRBD2 (5 bases). Germline loops: CDR1 SGDLS, CDR2 YYNGEE. The CDR3 consists of 14 residues. Trimming pared 3 bases from V and 6 bases from J, leaving 14 bases between. This chain's CDR3 is CASSDRGGSDTQYF. As DNA, the CDR3 is TGTGCCAGCAGCGACCGAGGAGGTTCGGATACGCAGTATTTT. The whole variable domain, filled in from reference TRBV9 and TRBJ2-3, reads DSGVTQTPKHLITATGQRVTLRCSPRSGDLSVYWYQQSLDQGLQFLIQYYNGEERAKGNILERFSAQQFPDLHSELNLSSLELGDSALYFCASSDRGGSDTQYFGPGTRLTVL.

J is TRBJ1-1 and V is TRBV25-1, with D possibly being TRBD1 (5 bases). Looked up from germline, CDR1 is MGHDK and CDR2 is SYGVNS. V was cut by 1 base and J by 13 bases, with 19 bases left in between. This CDR3 is built from 14 residues. The CDR3 nucleotides read TGTGCCAGCAGTGAATCGATGGGGCCCCTTCGTGGTTTCTTT. Encoded protein: CASSESMGPLRGFF.

CDR3 in amino acids: CSARTPRGERGGRANTGELFF. In DNA form, the CDR3 reads TGCAGTGCTAGAACCCCCAGGGGCGAGCGGGGGGGCCGCGCGAACACCGGGGAGCTGTTTTTT. V is TRBV20-1 and J is TRBJ2-2; TRBD2 matches 10 bases. The germline CDR1 and CDR2 sequences are DFQATT and SNEGSKA (reference sequence). The J segment lost 0 bases and the V segment lost 2 bases, leaving 18 bases of the junction unmatched. This CDR3 is 21 amino acids long.

This chain links TRBV5-4 with TRBJ2-3, with D possibly TRBD1 on 5 matching bases. V lost 0 bases, J lost 0 bases, and 8 bases lay in between. The CDR3 has 15 amino acids. CDR1 is SGHNT and CDR2 is YYREEE in the germline V gene (reference sequence). The CDR3 nucleotides are TGTGCCAGCAGCTTGGAGACAGAAAGCACAGATACGCAGTATTTT. Its translation is CASSLETESTDTQYF.

The rearrangement uses TRBV6-2 or TRBV6-3 and TRBJ1-5, with D unresolved. V shed 0 bases and J shed 11 bases, with 29 bases lying between them. This CDR3 is built from 19 residues. Germline V lookup: CDR1 MNHEY, CDR2 SVGEGT. Here the CDR3 DNA reads TGTGCCAGCAGTTACTCGATAAAAGGCAACTCCGAGACTCCCTCGGCCCAGCATTTT. It translates to CASSYSIKGNSETPSAQHF.

The chain links TRBV7-8 to TRBJ1-2; no clear D gene. The ends were cut back, 1 base at V and 3 bases at J, with 12 bases in the middle. The V gene's germline CDR1 is SGHVS and CDR2 FQNEAQ. This CDR3 spans 15 amino acids. The CDR3 loop is CASSLVRAMHYGYTF. The CDR3 DNA reads TGTGCCAGCAGCTTAGTGCGGGCAATGCACTATGGCTACACCTTC.

Only a few counts were recorded for this clonotype. The chain uses TRBV2 and TRBJ2-7; 10 positions agree with TRBD1. The CDR3 consists of 16 residues. Germline V gene sequence: CDR1 SNHLY, CDR2 FYNNEI. The J segment lost 5 bases and the V segment lost 8 bases, leaving 15 bases of the junction unmatched. As DNA, the CDR3 is TGTGCCAGCTCCCGGGACAGGGGTCCCCCATTGGACGAGCAGTACTTC. Translation gives CASSRDRGPPLDEQYF.

The chain joins TRBV13 to TRBJ1-5, with D unresolved. The V and J ends lost 1 base and 11 bases respectively, with 6 bases between them. This CDR3 comprises 11 residues. Germline values: CDR1 PRHDT, CDR2 FYEKMQ (reference sequence). CDR3 sequence (DNA): TGTGCCAGCAGCTTAGTCTGGGCCCAGCATTTT. Translating it yields CASSLVWAQHF.

The V gene is TRBV7-2, the J gene TRBJ2-7, with D perhaps TRBD1 (6 bases). Germline V CDR1 and CDR2: SGHTA, FQGNSA. CDR3 length: 14 residues. Trimming cost V 5 bases and J 2 bases, with 13 bases left between them. The CDR3 is CASSAGQSTYEQYF. DNA of the CDR3: TGTGCCAGCAGCGCCGGACAGAGTACCTACGAGCAGTACTTC.

DNA of the CDR3: TGTGCCACGTCGGCTAGCGGAGGGTACGAGCAGTACTTC. Translated, it gives CATSASGGYEQYF. The V gene is TRBV19, the J gene TRBJ2-7, with 7 bases matching TRBD2. The CDR3 loop spans 13 amino acids. V trimming: 10 bases; J trimming: 4 bases; junction bases outside the gene matches: 10. From germline, CDR1 is LNHDA and CDR2 SQIVND (reference sequence).

The CDR3 region is CASSQEPRVGDEQFF. The CDR3 bases are TGTGCCAGCAGCCAAGAGCCCAGGGTAGGGGATGAGCAGTTCTTC. The V and J genes are TRBV14 and TRBJ2-1; tentatively, D is TRBD1 (5 bases). V was shortened by 0 bases and J by 8 bases, with 14 bases between the two germline ends. CDR1 is SGHDN, CDR2 FVKESK, per germline. This CDR3 region has 15 residues.

J is TRBJ2-7 and V is TRBV12-3 or TRBV12-4; the match to TRBD1 covers 7 bases. The ends lost 5 bases at V and 5 bases at J; junction bases unmatched: 9. The CDR3 sequence is 14 residues long. The CDR3 protein is CASSLTGPDNEQYF. The CDR3 nucleotides are TGTGCCAGCAGTCTGACAGGGCCAGACAACGAGCAGTACTTC.

The chain links TRBV28 to TRBJ2-3; the D is unclear. Germline lookup yields CDR1 MDHEN and CDR2 SYDVKM. V lost 6 bases, J lost 0 bases, and 7 bases lay in between. The CDR3 has 13 amino acids. Written as DNA, the CDR3 is TGTGCCAGCAGCTTAGTGAGCACAGATACGCAGTATTTT. It codes for CASSLVSTDTQYF.

The chain links TRBV6-1 to TRBJ1-3; D might be TRBD1 (6 bases). The CDR3 totals 14 residues. The germline V gene has CDR1 MNHNS and CDR2 SASEGT. Trimming cost V 2 bases and J 7 bases, with 12 bases left between them. The CDR3, as DNA: TGTGCCAGCAGTGAATACAGGGATATGAACACCATATATTTT. It codes for CASSEYRDMNTIYF.